This TCR beta chain appears in the sequencing data of a study of blood T cell repertoires in COVID-19 (TCRdb year 2020). Notes on the research overall: The collaborator samples originated in the United States, Italy and Spain and spanned the acute and convalescent phases of COVID-19. HLA class I and class II types, where available, came from metadata supplied by the sample provider rather than from assay-based typing. Deeply sampled blood TCRbeta repertoires from subjects exposed to, actively infected with, or recovered from COVID-19 were included in the dataset. The material from the prospective study consisted of cDNA or gDNA derived from T cells, B-cell-depleted T cells, or PBMCs. Sample metadata almost always included a de-identified subject ID, COVID-19 status, age in years and sex. The repertoires were made available in a free public database intended to serve as a resource for research on the immune response to SARS-CoV-2. Samples came from the ongoing ImmuneRACE study (first 160 participants) plus 1,254 subjects from 6 global collaborators.

A second Seattle source provided samples from volunteer blood donors who had recovered from COVID-19. Each collaborating institution followed its own protocols to collect whole blood in K2EDTA tubes. For TCRbeta analysis, collaborator samples were shipped as frozen whole blood, as isolated PBMCs, or as DNA extracted from either sample type. Overall results and qualifications from the work: How much clinical and demographic metadata was included differed by source and by participant, and the metadata was provided uncurated.

A single count supports this clone. Its specific antigen is unknown. The sample holds no much larger clone one base away, and base qualities are not on file. The immunoSEQ Assay, a bias-controlled multiplex PCR, was used to amplify TCRbeta CDR3 regions from genomic DNA. Processing in the source paper ran as follows. The number of nucleated cells in each sample was estimated by amplification of reference gene primers within the assay. To quantify the absolute abundance of each unique TCRbeta CDR3 rearrangement, sequence reads were collapsed and filtered. Productive Simpson clonality was computed per sample as the square root of Simpson's diversity index over productive rearrangements. TCRdb obtained this table from immuneACCESS and retained in-frame rearrangements with V and J assigned. These tables miss some clones; where compared with another copy, unresolved V genes account for less than half of the shortfall, and the remainder is unexplained. V, J and clone size are taken as reported in that table, and D and trimming were inferred from the DNA itself. The sample records about 160,000 clones, approximately 86% of which are singletons. The ten largest clones take up roughly 3.9% of the sample.

CDR1 and CDR2 were assigned from the germline V gene as KGHSH and LQKENI. Including cysteine and phenylalanine, the CDR3 has 16 amino acids. Solely the CDR3 DNA is kept, with 48 bases framed from the first base. At the junction V is shortened by 2 bases and J by 0 bases, with 8 bases in between. The receptor's source is a woman aged 55-75 years who had recovered from COVID-19. The sequence joins TRBV18 to TRBJ2-6, with no confident D gene call. The sample consisted of peripheral blood. Here the CDR3 is given as CASSPGPGSGANVLTF. The bases read TGTGCCAGCTCACCAGGGCCCGGCTCTGGGGCCAACGTCCTGACTTTC.